This TCR beta chain was documented in a study of control samples from healthy donors and cancer patients. There are 13 residues in the CDR3. The germline V gene encodes CDR1 ENHRY and CDR2 SYGVKD. After removal of 8 bases from V and 1 base from J, the junction contained 2 bases not matched to a gene. Clones were read by immunoSEQ multiplex PCR, and TCRdb kept only the in-frame ones, dropping some. The sample lists 70,000 or so clones, approximately 88% occurring once. The specimen was PBMCs. J is TRBJ1-1 and V is TRBV10-3, with 9 nucleotides matching TRBD1. The sequence was collected from a woman between 50 and 59 years old with lung cancer. CDR3 coding DNA: TGTGCCATCCAACAGGGGGCGAACACTGAAGCTTTCTTT. This gives the protein CAIQQGANTEAFF.